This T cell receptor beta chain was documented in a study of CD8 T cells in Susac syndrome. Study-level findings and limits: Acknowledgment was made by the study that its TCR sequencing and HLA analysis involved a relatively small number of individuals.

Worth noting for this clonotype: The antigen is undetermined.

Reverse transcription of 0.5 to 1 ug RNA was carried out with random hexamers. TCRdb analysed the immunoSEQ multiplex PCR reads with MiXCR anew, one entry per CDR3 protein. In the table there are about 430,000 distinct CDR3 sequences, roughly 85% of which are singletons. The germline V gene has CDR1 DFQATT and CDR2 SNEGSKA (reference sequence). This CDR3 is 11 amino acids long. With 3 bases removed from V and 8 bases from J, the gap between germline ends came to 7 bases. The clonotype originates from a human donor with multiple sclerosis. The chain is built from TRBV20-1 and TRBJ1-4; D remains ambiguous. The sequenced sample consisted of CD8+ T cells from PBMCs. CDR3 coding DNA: TGCAGTGCTAGTAAACAGGAAAAACTGTTTTTT. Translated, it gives CSASKQEKLFF.